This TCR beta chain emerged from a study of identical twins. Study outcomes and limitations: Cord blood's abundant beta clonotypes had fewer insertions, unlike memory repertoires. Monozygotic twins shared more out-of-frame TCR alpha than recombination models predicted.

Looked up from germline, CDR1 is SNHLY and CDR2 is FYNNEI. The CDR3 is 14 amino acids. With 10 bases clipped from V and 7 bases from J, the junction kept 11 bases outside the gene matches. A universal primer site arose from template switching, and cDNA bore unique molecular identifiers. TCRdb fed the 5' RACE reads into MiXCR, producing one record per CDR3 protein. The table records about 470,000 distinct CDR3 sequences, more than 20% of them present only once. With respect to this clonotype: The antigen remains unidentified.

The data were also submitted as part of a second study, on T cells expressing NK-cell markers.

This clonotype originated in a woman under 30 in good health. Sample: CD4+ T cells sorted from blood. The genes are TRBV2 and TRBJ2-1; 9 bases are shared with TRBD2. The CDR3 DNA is TGTGCCATCGGGCGGGGGGGCCTGGGAAATGAGCAGTTCTTC. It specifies CAIGRGGLGNEQFF.